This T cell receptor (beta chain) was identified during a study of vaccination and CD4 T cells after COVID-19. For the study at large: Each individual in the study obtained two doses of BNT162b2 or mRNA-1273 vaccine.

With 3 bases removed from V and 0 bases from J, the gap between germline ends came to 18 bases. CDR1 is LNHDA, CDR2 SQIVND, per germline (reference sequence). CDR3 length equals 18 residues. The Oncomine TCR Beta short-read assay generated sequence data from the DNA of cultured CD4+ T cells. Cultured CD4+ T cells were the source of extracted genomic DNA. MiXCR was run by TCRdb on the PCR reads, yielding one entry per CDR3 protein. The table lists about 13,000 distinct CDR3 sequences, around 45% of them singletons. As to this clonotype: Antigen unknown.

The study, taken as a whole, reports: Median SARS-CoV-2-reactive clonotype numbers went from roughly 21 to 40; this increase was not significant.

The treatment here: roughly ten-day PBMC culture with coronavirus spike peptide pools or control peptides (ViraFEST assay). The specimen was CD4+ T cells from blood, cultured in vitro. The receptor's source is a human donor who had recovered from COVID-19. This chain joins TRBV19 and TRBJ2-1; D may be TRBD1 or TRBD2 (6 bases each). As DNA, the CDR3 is TGTGCCAGTAGTATTGGAAGGGGGGCCCAAGGCTCCTACAATGAGCAGTTCTTC. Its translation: CASSIGRGAQGSYNEQFF.